The entry below describes one T cell receptor (beta chain). Its antigen is unidentified. The data stem from a study of cytomegalovirus exposure and HLA in healthy donors. Germline V gives CDR1 SGHVS, CDR2 FNYEAQ. The CDR3 runs to 15 residues. Trimming took off 1 base at V and 2 bases at J, with 9 bases between the two ends. The PCR was carried out with 60 Vbeta primers and 13 Jbeta primers. TCRdb's copy holds only in-frame clones and misses some; the assay was immunoSEQ multiplex PCR. Counted here are around 130,000 clones, 80% occurring once; the ten biggest clones make up 1%. Whole-study results and caveats: Within an earlier analysis, most TCR beta V segments proved productive either about 87% or about 30% of the time.

What was sequenced was PBMCs. The gene calls are TRBV7-6 and TRBJ1-3; D is unclear. The sequence was collected from a human donor in good health. The CDR3, as DNA: TGTGCCAGCAGCTTAGGATCCTTAGCTGGAAACACCATATATTTT. Translating gives CASSLGSLAGNTIYF.